The table lists the clone carrying this TCR beta chain with a few counts. TCRdb recomputed calls from the RACE reads with MiXCR, one row per CDR3 protein. The sample consists of 370,000 or so distinct CDR3 sequences, roughly 4.8% of them appearing once. These data are taken from a study of human T cells and chemical hapten exposure. Sample time point: patch test 1, 2 weeks after DPC sensitization. Regarding treatment: therapeutic diphenylcyclopropenone sensitization with weekly scalp DPC. This CDR3 is 12 amino acids long. Germline values: CDR1 LGHNT, CDR2 FRNRAP. V was pared by 6 bases and J by 7 bases, with 10 bases between.

This receptor was obtained from a woman aged 45 to 65 with alopecia areata. Some clones in this sample may be carry-over from other donors' samples. The chain recombines TRBV12-5 with TRBJ2-1, with D perhaps assigned TRBD1 or TRBD2 (5 bases each). The sample here was whole blood, taken in connection with sensitization to the hapten diphenylcyclopropenone (DPC). The CDR3 spells CASGRDENEQFF. As DNA, the CDR3 is TGTGCTAGTGGCCGGGACGAGAATGAGCAGTTCTTC. The full variable domain, its missing parts supplied by reference TRBV12-5 and TRBJ2-1, is DARVTQTPRHKVTEMGQEVTMRCQPILGHNTVFWYRQTMMQGLELLAYFRNRAPLDDSGMPKDRFSAEMPDATLATLKIQPSEPRDSAVYFCASGRDENEQFFGPGTRLTVL.